One sample yielded the 21 T cell receptor beta chains listed below, sequenced in a study of T-cell memory formation after mild COVID-19. TCRdb redid the calling of the 5' RACE reads with MiXCR, one entry per CDR3 protein. The data contain a few hundred thousand distinct CDR3 sequences, 16% of them singletons. The sequenced material came from PBMCs or a T cell subset sorted from them (not recorded which). Source of these receptors: a man aged 18-30 years who had mild COVID-19 (a few samples of this study predate the infection). Cell type and time point are not known.

This clonotype was counted only a few times. The chain links TRBV11-2 to TRBJ1-3; possibly TRBD1 for D (5 bases). V lost 0 bases to trimming and J lost 0 bases, with 9 bases between them. Germline loops: CDR1 SGHAT, CDR2 FQNNGV. The CDR3 has 16 residues. CDR3 region: CASSLDLGGSGNTIYF. CDR3 DNA sequence: TGTGCCAGCAGCTTAGATCTGGGGGGCTCTGGAAACACCATATATTTT.

V gene TRBV2 combines with J gene TRBJ1-4, with a possible D match to TRBD1 (5 bases). The CDR3 contains 13 residues. The germline CDR1 and CDR2 sequences are SNHLY and FYNNEI. The V end lost 7 bases, the J end lost 8 bases, and 14 bases lay between the germline ends. The CDR3 DNA reads TGTGCCAGCAAGACGTCAGGGTGGGAAAAACTGTTTTTT. Amino acid sequence: CASKTSGWEKLFF.

This chain joins TRBV5-1 and TRBJ2-4, with D possibly being TRBD2 (5 bases). The CDR3 extends over 16 amino acids. Between the trimmed V and J ends, which lost 4 bases and 3 bases, there was a span of 17 bases. The germline gives CDR1 SGHRS, CDR2 YFSETQ. This CDR3 reads CASSGLGDAVKNIQYF. In nucleotides, the CDR3 is TGCGCCAGCAGCGGCCTCGGGGATGCCGTCAAAAACATTCAGTACTTC.

V usage is TRBV6-2 or TRBV6-3 and J usage is TRBJ2-6; D uncertain. Between the trimmed V and J ends, which lost 8 bases and 3 bases, there was a span of 17 bases. Germline lookup yields CDR1 MNHEY and CDR2 SVGEGT. The length of the CDR3 is 16 residues. In DNA, the CDR3 is TGTGCCAGCGGTAGGCCCCCGTCCGATGGGGCCAACGTCCTGACTTTC. It translates to CASGRPPSDGANVLTF.

The table lists this clonotype with a few counts. J is TRBJ1-2 and V is TRBV5-1; 7 positions match TRBD1. CDR1 and CDR2 (germline): SGHRS, YFSETQ. This CDR3 is built from 14 residues. V dropped 4 bases and J dropped 3; count of bases not matched to a gene: 6. The CDR3 bases are TGCGCCAGCAGCCCAGGACAGGAAGACTATGGCTACACCTTC. Protein sequence: CASSPGQEDYGYTF.

J is TRBJ1-6 and V is TRBV27; D gene ambiguous. The germline CDR1 and CDR2 sequences are MNHEY and SMNVEV (reference sequence). The CDR3 length is 12 residues. V lost 6 bases and J lost 9, with 9 bases in between. In DNA form, the CDR3 reads TGTGCCAGCAGGAGGTCAGGTTCACCCCTCCACTTT. Translation: CASRRSGSPLHF.

In this sample, this clonotype turned up a few times. The CDR3 loop reads CASSQDRVSWDGYTF. DNA of the CDR3: TGCGCCAGCAGCCAAGATCGGGTCAGTTGGGATGGCTACACCTTC. V is TRBV4-3 and J is TRBJ1-2; D unclear. Germline loops: CDR1 LGHNA, CDR2 YSLEER. V was shortened by 0 bases and J by 6 bases, with 14 bases between the two germline ends. The CDR3 runs 15 residues.

This clonotype was counted many times. V usage is TRBV7-7 and J usage is TRBJ2-2; D may be TRBD1 or TRBD2 (6 bases each). The CDR3 spans 13 residues. Germline values: CDR1 SSHAT, CDR2 FNYEAQ (reference sequence). The CDR3 nucleotides are TGTGCTAGCGCCCCGGGGGCCACCGGGGAGCTGTTTTTT. Its translation: CASAPGATGELFF.

This clonotype was recorded a few times. The chain recombines TRBV6-2 or TRBV6-3 with TRBJ1-4; D uncertain. The V end lost 6 bases, the J end lost 2 bases, and 13 bases lay between the germline ends. Germline V lookup: CDR1 MNHEY, CDR2 SVGEGT. CDR3 length: 15 residues. The CDR3: CASSTGWRTNEKLFF. DNA for the CDR3: TGTGCCAGCAGCACGGGTTGGCGGACTAATGAAAAACTGTTTTTT.

V and J are TRBV27 and TRBJ2-7; either TRBD1 or TRBD2 may fit D (5 bases each). V lost 7 bases and J lost 0, with 10 bases in between. The length of the CDR3 is 13 residues. Germline-derived CDR1 and CDR2 are MNHEY and SMNVEV (reference sequence). The CDR3 loop is CASKRDGSYEQYF. CDR3 bases: TGTGCCAGCAAGAGGGACGGCTCCTACGAGCAGTACTTC.

This clonotype showed up just a few times. The chain recombines TRBV6-2 or TRBV6-3 with TRBJ2-1; D perhaps matches TRBD2 (5 bases). V was clipped by 6 bases and J by 2 bases, with 11 bases between them. The V gene's germline CDR1 is MNHEY and CDR2 SVGEGT. The CDR3 contains 14 residues. CDR3 nucleotides: TGTGCCAGCAGCCAGTCGGGAACCTACAATGAGCAGTTCTTC. Translating gives CASSQSGTYNEQFF.

This clonotype was recorded a few times. The gene calls are TRBV4-3 and TRBJ2-7; 7 nucleotides agree with TRBD1. V lost 2 bases, J lost 3 bases, and 7 bases stayed unmatched. This CDR3 is 15 amino acids long. Germline loops: CDR1 LGHNA, CDR2 YSLEER. The CDR3 loop reads CASSQTVAGGYEQYF. For the CDR3, the DNA is TGCGCCAGCAGCCAAACGGTAGCAGGGGGCTACGAGCAGTACTTC.

The chain links TRBV7-2 to TRBJ1-1, with TRBD1 as a possible D gene (5 bases). Germline V gives CDR1 SGHTA, CDR2 FQGNSA. This CDR3 is built from 13 residues. The V gene lost 6 bases and the J gene lost 5 bases, with 13 bases spanning the gap. CDR3: CASSPMGGTEAFF. The CDR3 DNA follows: TGTGCCAGCAGTCCTATGGGGGGAACTGAAGCTTTCTTT.

The J gene is TRBJ2-1, the V gene TRBV7-8; the match to TRBD1 covers 8 bases. Germline CDR1 and CDR2: SGHVS and FQNEAQ. The CDR3 extends over 15 amino acids. Unmatched junction bases numbered 5, after V lost 1 base and J lost 6 bases. This CDR3 reads CASSLGQGPFNEQFF. CDR3 nucleotides: TGTGCCAGCAGCTTAGGACAGGGGCCTTTCAATGAGCAGTTCTTC.

This clonotype has a count of ten or more. V gene TRBV20-1 combines with J gene TRBJ2-5; possible D gene TRBD2, 5 bases. The CDR3 has 15 residues. Germline V lookup: CDR1 DFQATT, CDR2 SNEGSKA (reference sequence). With 5 bases removed from V and 5 bases from J, the gap between germline ends came to 21 bases. The CDR3 loop is CSARVEASLGETQYF. In DNA form, the CDR3 reads TGCAGTGCTCGAGTGGAGGCTAGCCTAGGGGAGACCCAGTACTTC.

This clonotype was counted ten times or more. The rearrangement joins TRBV7-2 to TRBJ2-5; 12 nucleotides line up with TRBD2. The CDR3 has 14 amino acids. The germline V gene has CDR1 SGHTA and CDR2 FQGNSA. V lost 5 bases, J lost 5 bases, and 3 bases stayed unmatched. The CDR3 region has the DNA TGTGCCAGCAGCCCCACTAGCGGGGGGGAGACCCAGTACTTC. Protein sequence: CASSPTSGGETQYF.

This clonotype was picked up a small number of times. The rearrangement links TRBV28 to TRBJ1-1; perhaps TRBD1 as D (5 bases). V lost 5 bases to trimming and J lost 9 bases, with 7 bases between them. The CDR3 is made up of 10 amino acids. Germline assignment: CDR1 MDHEN and CDR2 SYDVKM. The CDR3 protein is CASSHRQAFF. CDR3 bases: TGTGCCAGCAGTCACAGGCAAGCTTTCTTT.

This clonotype showed up just a few times. V usage is TRBV7-3 and J usage is TRBJ2-4, with 7 bases identical to TRBD2. CDR3 length: 14 residues. Germline CDR1 SGHTA, CDR2 FQGTGA. V dropped 5 bases and J dropped 7; count of bases not matched to a gene: 8. CDR3 amino acids: CASSPTSRSNIQYF. DNA of the CDR3: TGTGCCAGCAGCCCGACTAGCCGATCGAACATTCAGTACTTC.

The V gene is TRBV7-8, the J gene TRBJ2-7, with D maybe TRBD1 (5 bases). The CDR3 sequence is 14 residues long. Germline values: CDR1 SGHVS, CDR2 FQNEAQ. V was cut by 2 bases and J by 2 bases, with 10 bases left in between. CDR3 protein: CASSLSAGPYEQYV. In nucleotides, the CDR3 is TGTGCCAGCAGCTTATCGGCAGGGCCCTACGAGCAGTACGTC.

To note about this clonotype: This may stem from a read error, because a much larger clone lies one nucleotide away. The chain is built from TRBV7-3 and TRBJ2-3; TRBD2 matches 9 bases. CDR1 and CDR2 (germline): SGHTA, FQGTGA. This CDR3 is built from 16 residues. The CDR3 region has the DNA TGTGCCAGCATCTTAGGTGCTAGCGGGGACACAGATACGCAGTATTTT. Translation: CASILGASGDTDTQYF. The full variable domain, its missing parts supplied by reference TRBV7-3 and TRBJ2-3, is GAGVSQTPSNKVTEKGKYVELRCDPISGHTALYWYRQSLGQGPEFLIYFQGTGAADDSGLPNDRFFAVRPEGSVSTLKIQRTERGDSAVYLCASILGASGDTDTQYFGPGTRLTVL.

This clonotype showed up just a few times. The gene calls are TRBV30 and TRBJ2-1, with 11 bases that match TRBD2. The CDR3 spans 16 residues. The V and J ends lost 0 bases and 2 bases, in that order; junction bases with no gene match: 3. Germline CDR1 and CDR2: GTSNPN and SVGIG (reference sequence). CDR3 loop: CAWSVLAGGPYNEQFF. CDR3 coding DNA: TGTGCCTGGAGTGTTCTAGCGGGGGGTCCCTACAATGAGCAGTTCTTC.